The 24 T cell receptor beta chains in this list originate from one sample, sequenced in a study of blood T cell repertoires in COVID-19. Method: immunoSEQ multiplex PCR; TCRdb's copy keeps in-frame clones and lacks some. This table holds more than 85,000 clones, roughly 91% found once. Sequenced material: peripheral blood. These receptors all stem from a woman aged 45-60 years with acute or convalescent COVID-19.

This chain connects TRBV29-1 to TRBJ2-3, with 10 bases fitting TRBD2. The CDR3 extends over 13 amino acids. Germline-derived CDR1 and CDR2 are SQVTM and ANQGSEA. V lost 8 bases to trimming and J lost 1 base; unmatched junction nucleotides: 3. CDR3 loop: CSLLAGGTDTQYF. DNA for the CDR3: TGCAGCTTGCTAGCGGGAGGCACAGATACGCAGTATTTT.

The sample holds one count of this clone. J is TRBJ2-7 and V is TRBV24-1, with D perhaps matching TRBD1 (5 bases). The CDR3 has 16 residues. Germline CDR1 KGHDR, CDR2 SFDVKD. V gave up 2 bases and J gave up 1 base, with 14 bases separating them. This CDR3 is CATSDWPQGMSYEQYF. CDR3 nucleotides: TGTGCCACCAGTGATTGGCCCCAGGGTATGTCCTACGAGCAGTACTTC.

This clone came up a few times. This chain uses TRBV4-2 with TRBJ2-1; D not certain. The germline V gene has CDR1 LGHNA and CDR2 YNFKEQ. The CDR3 consists of 14 residues. The V gene lost 0 bases and the J gene lost 3 bases, with 6 bases spanning the gap. The CDR3 DNA reads TGTGCCAGCAGCCAAGATAATAACTACAATGAGCAGTTCTTC. Protein sequence: CASSQDNNYNEQFF.

The V call is TRBV10-1, the J call TRBJ2-1, with TRBD1 matching 10 bases. CDR3 length: 15 amino acids. V trimming: 6 bases; J trimming: 6 bases; junction bases outside the gene matches: 8. In germline, CDR1 is WNHNN, CDR2 SYGVQD (reference sequence). Written as DNA, the CDR3 is TGCGCCAGCAGCCCCAGGGGGGACAGGGGCAATGAGCAGTTCTTC. Its translation: CASSPRGDRGNEQFF.

The sample holds a few counts of this clone. This chain connects TRBV3-1 (or the pseudogene TRBV3-2) to TRBJ2-1; 9 bases line up with TRBD2. V was clipped by 4 bases and J by 6 bases; unmatched bases: 10. The germline V gene encodes CDR1 LGHDT and CDR2 YNNKEL (reference sequence). This CDR3 is 16 amino acids long. DNA for the CDR3: TGTGCCAGCAGCCCCCGGCGGTTAGCGGGAGCCAATGAGCAGTTCTTC. Its translation: CASSPRRLAGANEQFF.

This chain links TRBV6-5 with TRBJ2-7; D is unclear. The CDR3 consists of 12 residues. The V end was cut by 3 bases, the J end by 5 bases, with 8 bases between. Looked up from germline, CDR1 is MNHEY and CDR2 is SVGAGI. The CDR3: CASSYSGHEQYF. The CDR3 region has the DNA TGTGCCAGCAGTTATAGTGGGCACGAGCAGTACTTC.

The V call is TRBV25-1, the J call TRBJ2-3, with 8 positions matching TRBD2. The CDR3 loop spans 13 amino acids. Germline lookup yields CDR1 MGHDK and CDR2 SYGVNS. The J segment lost 8 bases and the V segment lost 4 bases, leaving 5 bases of the junction unmatched. The CDR3 region is CASSAPGLGTQYF. The CDR3 coding sequence is TGTGCCAGCAGTGCTCCGGGACTAGGTACGCAGTATTTT.

The chain links TRBV19 to TRBJ1-2, with 10 bases lining up with TRBD1. V lost 3 bases, J lost 4 bases, and 5 bases stayed unmatched. CDR3 size: 15 residues. CDR1 and CDR2 (germline): LNHDA, SQIVND (reference sequence). As DNA, the CDR3 is TGTGCCAGTAGTATGGCGACAGGGGGCACCTATGGCTACACCTTC. This sequence encodes CASSMATGGTYGYTF.

The chain couples TRBV18 to TRBJ2-3; 7 positions agree with TRBD2. V lost 3 bases to trimming and J lost 2 bases; unmatched junction nucleotides: 8. This CDR3 spans 16 amino acids. Looked up from germline, CDR1 is KGHSH and CDR2 is LQKENI. The DNA for the CDR3 is TGTGCCAGCTCACCCTCTGGCGGGGGAACCACAGATACGCAGTATTTT. Protein sequence: CASSPSGGGTTDTQYF.

The chain links TRBV27 to TRBJ1-6; D might be TRBD1 (6 bases). CDR1 and CDR2 (germline): MNHEY, SMNVEV (reference sequence). This CDR3 comprises 15 residues. V dropped 4 bases and J dropped 5 bases, with 12 bases sitting between them. The CDR3 nucleotides are TGTGCCAGCAGTTCCCGGACAGATAATAATTCACCCCTCCACTTT. Translated, it gives CASSSRTDNNSPLHF.

V and J are TRBV6-6 and TRBJ2-1, with 8 nucleotides matching TRBD2. Germline CDR1 reads MNHNY; CDR2 reads SVGAGI (reference sequence). CDR3 size: 14 residues. V was pared by 5 bases and J by 2 bases, with 2 bases of the junction left unmatched. The CDR3 loop is CASSLAGPYNEQFF. DNA of the CDR3: TGTGCCAGCAGTCTAGCGGGTCCCTACAATGAGCAGTTCTTC.

The rearrangement joins TRBV12-3 or TRBV12-4 to TRBJ1-1, with D uncertain. The ends were cut back, 6 bases at V and 10 bases at J, with 12 bases in the middle. The CDR3 is made up of 11 amino acids. This CDR3 reads CASSGGSRAFF. Here the CDR3 DNA reads TGTGCCAGCAGCGGCGGGTCAAGAGCTTTCTTT.

The V call is TRBV28, the J call TRBJ2-4, with TRBD2 matching 14 bases. Germline CDR1 MDHEN, CDR2 SYDVKM. The CDR3 spans 16 residues. Unmatched junction bases numbered 5, after V lost 5 bases and J lost 5 bases. The CDR3 loop is CASSPGGLAGENIQYF. In nucleotides, the CDR3 is TGTGCCAGCAGTCCCGGGGGACTAGCGGGAGAAAACATTCAGTACTTC.

The chain is built from TRBV3-1 (or the pseudogene TRBV3-2) and TRBJ2-7; 15 bases line up with TRBD2. J was trimmed by 4 bases and V by 6 bases; bases with no gene match: 4. The germline CDR1 and CDR2 sequences are LGHDT and YNNKEL (reference sequence). The CDR3 contains 15 residues. DNA of the CDR3: TGTGCCAGCAGACGCGGACTAGCGGGAGGGTACGAGCAGTACTTC. Translation gives CASRRGLAGGYEQYF.

V is TRBV6-2 or TRBV6-3 and J is TRBJ2-2; D is perhaps TRBD2 (6 bases). The CDR3 has 13 residues. The germline V and J ends were trimmed by 0 bases and 7 bases, with 6 bases remaining between them. The germline gives CDR1 MNHEY, CDR2 SVGEGT. The CDR3 region has the DNA TGTGCCAGCAGTTACTCGCGGGACGGGGAGCTGTTTTTT. It codes for CASSYSRDGELFF.

This rearrangement joins TRBV6-5 to TRBJ2-1, with D perhaps matching TRBD1 (6 bases). V dropped 6 bases and J dropped 11 bases, with 11 bases sitting between them. The CDR3 is 11 amino acids. Germline-derived CDR1 and CDR2 are MNHEY and SVGAGI. Here the CDR3 reads CASRVGDKQFF. CDR3 in DNA: TGTGCCAGCAGGGTGGGGGACAAGCAGTTCTTC.

The chain employs TRBV5-1 and TRBJ1-2; 9 bases fit TRBD1. The junction had 5 bases not matched to a gene; V was cut back by 4 bases and J by 4 bases. CDR3 length equals 14 residues. Germline lookup yields CDR1 SGHRS and CDR2 YFSETQ. The CDR3 loop is CASSAGGQGYGYTF. The CDR3 DNA is TGCGCCAGCAGCGCGGGGGGACAGGGCTATGGCTACACCTTC.

The J gene is TRBJ2-4, the V gene TRBV6-2 or TRBV6-3; D not resolved. Looked up from germline, CDR1 is MNHEY and CDR2 is SVGEGT. The CDR3 length is 14 residues. V lost 7 bases, J lost 0 bases, and 10 bases lay in between. CDR3 sequence: CASTPTGAKNIQYF. CDR3 bases: TGTGCCAGCACCCCAACGGGAGCCAAAAACATTCAGTACTTC.

The chain employs TRBV11-2 and TRBJ2-5; TRBD1 is a possible D gene (6 bases). This CDR3 spans 15 amino acids. In germline, CDR1 is SGHAT, CDR2 FQNNGV. V was trimmed by 5 bases and J by 5 bases, leaving 18 bases between them. The CDR3 protein is CASSRGMTGWETQYF. CDR3 nucleotides: TGTGCCAGCAGCCGAGGGATGACAGGCTGGGAGACCCAGTACTTC.

This sequence joins TRBV19 and TRBJ2-2, with 14 bases that match TRBD2. This CDR3 spans 18 amino acids. Trimming cost V 6 bases and J 1 base; bases outside gene matches: 7. Per germline, CDR1 LNHDA and CDR2 SQIVND (reference sequence). CDR3 in amino acids: CASRSGLAGVLNTGELFF. DNA of the CDR3: TGTGCCAGTAGATCGGGACTAGCGGGAGTACTGAACACCGGGGAGCTGTTTTTT.

This clone was seen only a few times. The J gene is TRBJ2-7, the V gene TRBV19, with 10 bases identical to TRBD1. CDR1 and CDR2 (germline): LNHDA, SQIVND (reference sequence). This CDR3 contains 16 residues. Trimming cost V 5 bases and J 0 bases; bases outside gene matches: 7. CDR3 loop: CASSPGTGDRSYEQYF. The DNA for the CDR3 is TGTGCCAGTAGTCCCGGGACAGGGGACCGCTCCTACGAGCAGTACTTC.

The V call is TRBV5-5, the J call TRBJ2-7; 7 positions match TRBD2. V trimming: 0 bases; J trimming: 1 base; junction bases outside the gene matches: 7. This CDR3 is built from 16 residues. The germline V gene has CDR1 SGHKS and CDR2 YYEKEE (reference sequence). CDR3 in DNA: TGTGCCAGCAGCTTGGTAGGCGGGAGCGAGTCCTACGAGCAGTACTTC. It translates to CASSLVGGSESYEQYF.

The gene calls are TRBV28 and TRBJ2-5; 7 bases are shared with TRBD1. Germline CDR1 and CDR2: MDHEN and SYDVKM. CDR3 length: 14 residues. The V gene end was trimmed by 5 bases and the J gene end by 5 bases; junction bases not matched to a gene: 8. This CDR3 is CASSANRGSETQYF. The CDR3 nucleotides are TGTGCCAGCAGTGCCAACAGGGGTTCGGAGACCCAGTACTTC.

The genes are TRBV19 and TRBJ1-5, with no clear D. V lost 3 bases to trimming and J lost 5 bases, with 14 bases between them. The CDR3 loop spans 15 amino acids. The V gene's germline CDR1 is LNHDA and CDR2 SQIVND (reference sequence). The CDR3 protein is CASSIPGDGYQPQHF. The CDR3 DNA reads as TGTGCCAGTAGTATTCCCGGAGACGGTTATCAGCCCCAGCATTTT.